This T cell receptor beta chain was sequenced in a study of CD8 T cells in ankylosing spondylitis. This clonotype was observed at least ten times. Its antigen is unidentified. Study-level points and caveats: There was a TCR beta motif, made of eight highly homologous variants, that appeared characteristic of ankylosing spondylitis blood. Disease-linked clones reportedly concentrated significantly in matched ankylosing spondylitis synovial fluid.

Germline CDR1 SQVTM, CDR2 ANQGSEA. Trimming pared 6 bases from V and 5 bases from J, leaving 19 bases between. There are 14 residues in the CDR3. TCRdb re-derived calls from the 5' RACE reads in MiXCR, one entry per CDR3 protein. The table shows fewer than 650,000 distinct CDR3 sequences, with over 9.5% occurring only once. The V gene is TRBV29-1, the J gene TRBJ1-1; TRBD1 is a possible D gene (5 bases). This sequence originates from a male donor with ankylosing spondylitis. Sequences were obtained from blood, either unsorted or a sorted T cell fraction (not recorded which). CDR3 DNA sequence: TGCAGCGTGGCCATGGGTGGGAAGGGGACTGAAGCTTTCTTT. Its translation is CSVAMGGKGTEAFF.